The 21 T cell receptor beta chains listed next were all sequenced from one sample in a study of T cell responses to AZD1222 COVID-19 vaccine. The repertoire was sequenced with immunoSEQ multiplex PCR; TCRdb's copy has only in-frame clones and lacks some. The sample holds about 84,000 clones, approximately 83% seen once. The material was peripheral blood, obtained 28 days after the second AZD1222 dose. Source of these receptors: an adult who received the AZD1222 COVID-19 vaccine.

In DNA form, the CDR3 reads TGTGCCAGCAGCCTGGAAGCGGGAGGGCCGAACGAGCAGTACTTC. Its translation: CASSLEAGGPNEQYF. This rearrangement joins TRBV27 to TRBJ2-7; 10 nucleotides align to TRBD2. CDR3 length: 15 amino acids. CDR1 and CDR2 (germline): MNHEY, SMNVEV (reference sequence). V lost 6 bases, J lost 5 bases, and 10 bases stayed unmatched.

The chain recombines TRBV7-2 with TRBJ2-7; D perhaps matches TRBD1 (6 bases). The CDR3 has 15 amino acids. V lost 5 bases and J 2 bases, leaving 16 bases between the germline ends. Germline V CDR1 and CDR2: SGHTA, FQGNSA. In DNA form, the CDR3 reads TGTGCCAGCAGCCCGGGGACACTATTTGCCTACGAGCAGTACTTC. Its translation: CASSPGTLFAYEQYF.

The chain couples TRBV7-2 to TRBJ2-2; 7 nucleotides agree with TRBD1. The CDR3 is made up of 17 amino acids. Germline CDR1 is SGHTA and CDR2 is FQGNSA. V shed 0 bases, J shed 1 base, and the junction held 5 bases outside the gene matches. The CDR3 protein is CASSLAHWTGNTGELFF. The CDR3 region has the DNA TGTGCCAGCAGCTTAGCGCACTGGACAGGGAACACCGGGGAGCTGTTTTTT.

The chain joins TRBV10-2 to TRBJ1-4; tentative D call: TRBD1 (6 bases). Germline V gives CDR1 WSHSY, CDR2 SAAADI. CDR3 size: 15 residues. With 6 bases removed from V and 2 bases from J, the gap between germline ends came to 13 bases. The CDR3 DNA reads as TGCGCCAGCAGCGAACAGGGTTCCACTAATGAAAAACTGTTTTTT. The encoded protein is CASSEQGSTNEKLFF.

The rearrangement joins TRBV5-4 to TRBJ1-2; a weak D match, TRBD1 (5 bases). Germline V gene lookup returns CDR1 SGHNT and CDR2 YYREEE (reference sequence). V lost 4 bases to trimming and J lost 7 bases, with 8 bases between them. The CDR3 sequence is 11 residues long. CDR3 in amino acids: CASSPGAGYTF. The CDR3 DNA sequence: TGTGCCAGCAGCCCTGGGGCTGGCTACACCTTC.

The table lists this clone with a few counts. The V call is TRBV5-6, the J call TRBJ1-5, with D perhaps TRBD1 (5 bases). CDR1 SGHDT and CDR2 YYEEEE come from the germline V gene. The CDR3 sequence is 14 residues long. Trimming shortened V by 0 bases and J by 3 bases, and 7 bases separated the two germline ends. Here the CDR3 DNA reads TGTGCCAGCAGCTTGGGACAGTACAATCAGCCCCAGCATTTT. This translates into CASSLGQYNQPQHF.

The chain joins TRBV10-3 to TRBJ2-7, with 7 nucleotides matching TRBD1. The germline gives CDR1 ENHRY, CDR2 SYGVKD. Germline trimming cut 3 bases from V and 3 bases from J; bases unmatched to any gene: 11. This CDR3 has 16 amino acids. The CDR3 sequence: CAISDQQGQAHYEQYF. The CDR3 bases are TGTGCCATCAGTGACCAGCAAGGACAGGCCCACTACGAGCAGTACTTC.

The CDR3, as DNA: TGTGCCAGCAGAAATGCGAACACTGAAGCTTTCTTT. It translates to CASRNANTEAFF. The V and J genes are TRBV3-1 (or the pseudogene TRBV3-2) and TRBJ1-1; D call uncertain. Germline assignment: CDR1 LGHDT and CDR2 YNNKEL (reference sequence). This CDR3 spans 12 amino acids. The germline V and J ends were trimmed by 6 bases and 1 base, with 6 bases remaining between them.

The chain couples TRBV30 to TRBJ2-2, with D tentatively TRBD1 or TRBD2 (5 bases each). Trimming removed 2 bases at V and 5 bases at J, with 12 bases between. This CDR3 has 14 residues. Germline lookup yields CDR1 GTSNPN and CDR2 SVGIG (reference sequence). The CDR3 bases are TGTGCCTGGAGTCCGGGGCAGCGAACCGGGGAGCTGTTTTTT. It translates to CAWSPGQRTGELFF.

This sequence joins TRBV30 and TRBJ1-1; no reliable D call. Germline V gene data show CDR1 as GTSNPN and CDR2 as SVGIG (reference sequence). CDR3 size: 13 residues. V shed 1 base and J shed 5 bases, with 11 bases lying between them. In DNA form, the CDR3 reads TGTGCCTGGAGTGACAGATCGTGGACTGAAGCTTTCTTT. This encodes CAWSDRSWTEAFF. Full variable domain (remainder filled in from reference TRBV30 and TRBJ1-1): SQTIHQWPATLVQPVGSPLSLECTVEGTSNPNLYWYRQAAGRGLQLLFYSVGIGQISSEVPQNLSASRPQDRQFILSSKKLLLSDSGFYLCAWSDRSWTEAFFGQGTRLTVV.

The rearrangement links TRBV7-2 to TRBJ1-5; weak D call: TRBD1 (5 bases). Trimming pared 4 bases from V and 2 bases from J, leaving 9 bases between. Germline values: CDR1 SGHTA, CDR2 FQGNSA. This CDR3 region has 14 residues. The CDR3 sequence is CASSSGGGNQPQHF. In DNA form, the CDR3 reads TGTGCCAGCAGCTCCGGGGGGGGCAATCAGCCCCAGCATTTT.

Comment on this clone: Other DNA variants within this sample encode the same CDR3. The CDR3 region is CASSLGQWETQYF. In DNA, the CDR3 is TGTGCCAGCAGCTTAGGACAGTGGGAGACCCAGTACTTC. The chain carries TRBV7-8 and TRBJ2-5; D is possibly TRBD1 (5 bases). Per the germline V gene, CDR1 is SGHVS and CDR2 is FQNEAQ. The CDR3 is made up of 13 amino acids. V lost 1 base, J lost 5 bases, and 8 bases lay in between.

The chain employs TRBV6-5 and TRBJ2-6; no firm D call. From germline, CDR1 is MNHEY and CDR2 SVGAGI. This CDR3 spans 16 amino acids. Between the trimmed V and J ends, which lost 4 bases and 0 bases, there was a span of 10 bases. The CDR3 loop is CASSSGDFSGANVLTF. The CDR3 DNA reads TGTGCCAGCAGTTCTGGGGATTTCTCTGGGGCCAACGTCCTGACTTTC.

The chain joins TRBV6-5 to TRBJ1-6; a possible D gene is TRBD1 (6 bases). The CDR3 covers 14 residues. Germline CDR1 and CDR2: MNHEY and SVGAGI. Trimming took 5 bases from V and 7 from J, leaving 12 bases between them. The CDR3 spells CASSPDSGNSPLHF. The CDR3 DNA follows: TGTGCCAGCAGTCCGGACAGTGGGAATTCACCCCTCCACTTT.

The chain carries TRBV7-6 and TRBJ2-7; D is unclear. Deletions cut 9 bases from V and 4 bases from J, with 10 bases between. Germline values: CDR1 SGHVS, CDR2 FNYEAQ. The CDR3 is 11 amino acids. CDR3 coding DNA: TGTGCCAGTAAGCCCCGGTACGAGCAGTACTTC. It codes for CASKPRYEQYF.

The rearrangement joins TRBV19 to TRBJ1-5, with 7 positions matching TRBD1. The CDR3 sequence is 15 residues long. CDR1 is LNHDA and CDR2 is SQIVND in the germline V gene (reference sequence). Trimming at V came to 5 bases and at J to 3 bases, leaving 7 bases not matched to a gene. CDR3 nucleotide sequence: TGTGCCAGTAGTTCCCAGGGGGTTGACAATCAGCCCCAGCATTTT. This sequence encodes CASSSQGVDNQPQHF. The full variable domain, rest sourced from reference TRBV19 and TRBJ1-5, is DGGITQSPKYLFRKEGQNVTLSCEQNLNHDAMYWYRQDPGQGLRLIYYSQIVNDFQKGDIAEGYSVSREKKESFPLTVTSAQKNPTAFYLCASSSQGVDNQPQHFGDGTRLSIL.

The chain links TRBV4-1 to TRBJ2-7, with D tentatively TRBD1 (7 bases). V shed 6 bases and J shed 4 bases, with 19 bases lying between them. The germline CDR1 and CDR2 sequences are MGHRA and YSYEKL. The CDR3 covers 15 residues. CDR3 amino acids: CASRGSGGPKYEQYV. The CDR3 DNA reads as TGCGCCAGCAGGGGTTCAGGGGGGCCAAAATACGAGCAGTACGTC.

The chain recombines TRBV5-6 with TRBJ2-2; 7 bases agree with TRBD1. The ends lost 2 bases at V and 2 bases at J; junction bases unmatched: 6. The germline CDR1 and CDR2 sequences are SGHDT and YYEEEE. The CDR3 sequence is 16 residues long. CDR3 amino acids: CASSFRTGPNTGELFF. CDR3 nucleotide sequence: TGTGCCAGCAGCTTCCGGACAGGCCCTAACACCGGGGAGCTGTTTTTT.

The chain joins TRBV15 to TRBJ2-3; TRBD2 might be the D (6 bases). The CDR3 is 15 amino acids. V was clipped by 5 bases and J by 5 bases, with 17 bases between them. Per the germline V gene, CDR1 is LNHNV and CDR2 is YYDKDF (reference sequence). The CDR3 sequence is CATSVRQEAGDTQYF. For the CDR3, the DNA is TGTGCCACCAGCGTGCGCCAAGAAGCGGGAGATACGCAGTATTTT.

This clone was found a few times. The rearrangement uses TRBV7-9 and TRBJ1-2; the D is unclear. The CDR3 has 13 amino acids. Germline V gives CDR1 SEHNR, CDR2 FQNEAQ (reference sequence). V was shortened by 5 bases and J by 3 bases, with 10 bases between the two germline ends. CDR3 DNA: TGTGCCAGCAGCACGGAGGCAGACTATGGCTACACCTTC. It codes for CASSTEADYGYTF.

V usage is TRBV12-3 or TRBV12-4 and J usage is TRBJ1-2; 9 nucleotides match TRBD1. This CDR3 spans 13 amino acids. The ends lost 5 bases at V and 6 bases at J; junction bases unmatched: 4. The DNA for the CDR3 is TGTGCCAGCAGTGGGGACAGGGTCCATGGCTACACCTTC. Protein: CASSGDRVHGYTF.